One sample yielded the 5 T cell receptor beta chains listed below, sequenced in a study of T cell repertoires in aging, cancer and after chemotherapy (dated by TCRdb to about 2019). Sequencing was carried out with an Illumina MiSeq. Rearranged TRB sequences spanning V, D and J segments were amplified by multiplex touch-down PCR using a mixed TRB-A/B primer pool. The public sequencing data were trimmed at Q25 with fastp and processed into clonotypes with MiXCR by TCRdb, which kept only in-frame beta chains. Each CDR3 protein gets just one entry, which takes the most common genes and DNA from the rows behind it. The sample table holds some 2,300 distinct CDR3 sequences, of which 20% to 25% were seen once. The ten top clones hold about 12% of the sample. TCR beta rearrangements were amplified from genomic DNA extracted from peripheral blood rather than from sorted cells or RNA. Sequencing used blood. The receptors shown here come from a human donor in good health.

This clonotype is medium-sized. The J gene is TRBJ1-5, the V gene TRBV19, with TRBD1 matching 10 bases. CDR3 length: 16 amino acids. Losses at the gene ends were 5 bases for V and 6 bases for J; bases not matched to a gene: 10. Germline loops: CDR1 LNHDA, CDR2 SQIVND (reference sequence). CDR3 nucleotides: TGTGCCAGTAGTCCCGCCGGACAGGGGGTATCTCAGCCCCAGCATTTT. Its protein is CASSPAGQGVSQPQHF. The complete variable domain, with remaining parts taken from reference TRBV19 and TRBJ1-5, reads DGGITQSPKYLFRKEGQNVTLSCEQNLNHDAMYWYRQDPGQGLRLIYYSQIVNDFQKGDIAEGYSVSREKKESFPLTVTSAQKNPTAFYLCASSPAGQGVSQPQHFGDGTRLSIL.

The CDR3 reads CASSLGTTSGNTIYF. The CDR3 DNA is TGTGCCAGCTCACTTGGGACAACCTCTGGAAACACCATATATTTT. The chain carries TRBV18 and TRBJ1-3; D perhaps matches TRBD1 (6 bases). This CDR3 contains 15 residues. From germline, CDR1 is KGHSH and CDR2 LQKENI. V was trimmed by 4 bases and J by 0 bases, leaving 10 bases between them.

Relative to its sample, this clonotype is medium-sized. The chain employs TRBV19 and TRBJ1-2; TRBD1 might be the D (6 bases). Trimming took off 3 bases at V and 2 bases at J, with 13 bases between the two ends. Germline values: CDR1 LNHDA, CDR2 SQIVND (reference sequence). This CDR3 is 15 amino acids long. The CDR3 spells CASSIAGVKNYGYTF. The CDR3, as DNA: TGTGCCAGTAGTATCGCAGGGGTGAAGAACTATGGCTACACCTTC.

This clonotype is deemed medium-sized. The chain links TRBV12-3 or TRBV12-4 to TRBJ2-3; D is undetermined. The CDR3 runs to 14 residues. Trimming took 3 bases from V and 1 from J, leaving 8 bases between them. Here the CDR3 reads CASSLSVGTDTQYF. DNA of the CDR3: TGTGCCAGCAGTTTGTCCGTGGGCACAGATACGCAGTATTTT.

As concerns this clonotype: At one boundary the junction diverges from the germline segment, which might be a read error. This chain joins TRBV19 and TRBJ2-3; 12 positions match TRBD1. The CDR3 covers 14 residues. Per the germline V gene, CDR1 is LNHDA and CDR2 is SQIVND (reference sequence). DNA for the CDR3: TGTGCCAGTACGGGACAGGGGGCCGCAGATACGCTGTATTTT. This sequence encodes CASTGQGAADTLYF.